Below, 31 T cell receptor beta chains from the same sample are listed, as sequenced in a study of shared clonotypes between healthy human individuals. Assay: immunoSEQ multiplex PCR; the TCRdb copy retains only in-frame clones and omits some. The table has about 2,100,000 clones, around 93% seen once; the top ten hold more than 1.5%. Naive CD8 cells lacked CD45RO, underwent positive selection for CCR7 and left out terminally differentiated effector memory CD45RA+ cells. Material: naive CD8+ T cells from PBMCs. Every receptor here comes from a man aged 18 to 29 in good health. Some clones in this sample may be carry-over from other donors' samples.

J is TRBJ2-7 and V is TRBV5-4, with 8 nucleotides matching TRBD1. The CDR3 extends over 14 amino acids. Trimming removed 4 bases from V and 1 base from J; junction bases left unmatched: 4. Looked up from germline, CDR1 is SGHNT and CDR2 is YYREEE (reference sequence). This chain's CDR3 is CASSARGLSYEQYF. CDR3 coding DNA: TGTGCCAGCAGCGCCAGGGGGCTGTCCTACGAGCAGTACTTC.

Notes on this clone: This sample includes further DNA sequences coding for the same CDR3. The chain is built from TRBV27 and TRBJ1-1; D uncertain. V gave up 3 bases and J gave up 0 bases, with 5 bases separating them. The CDR3 sequence is 13 residues long. Looked up from germline, CDR1 is MNHEY and CDR2 is SMNVEV (reference sequence). The CDR3 loop is CASSFGLNTEAFF. CDR3 coding DNA: TGTGCCAGCAGTTTCGGGCTGAACACTGAAGCTTTCTTT.

Regarding this clone: Other DNA variants within this sample encode the same CDR3. V usage is TRBV9 and J usage is TRBJ1-1, with D perhaps matching TRBD1 (5 bases). V dropped 2 bases and J dropped 4 bases, with 9 bases sitting between them. Per germline, CDR1 SGDLS and CDR2 YYNGEE. The CDR3 is 13 residues long. CDR3 nucleotide sequence: TGTGCCAGCAGCGTCGGGGGAAGCACTGAAGCTTTCTTT. This encodes CASSVGGSTEAFF.

This sequence joins TRBV11-2 and TRBJ2-1, with 10 bases matching TRBD2. Germline V gives CDR1 SGHAT, CDR2 FQNNGV. This CDR3 comprises 18 residues. The V gene end was trimmed by 1 base and the J gene end by 2 bases; junction bases not matched to a gene: 8. CDR3 DNA sequence: TGTGCCAGCAGCTTAGGGCCTAGCGGGAGCTCCCCCTACAATGAGCAGTTCTTC. Its translation is CASSLGPSGSSPYNEQFF.

The chain carries TRBV21-1 and TRBJ2-3; TRBD1 reflects the table's D call only, with no check against the DNA. TRBV21-1 is annotated as a pseudogene. The CDR3 length is 21 residues. CDR3 nucleotide sequence: TGTGCCAGCAGCTCCCCCTCCGGGACAGGGGGAAGGGAAACTAGCACAGATACGCAGTATTTT. Protein product: CASSSPSGTGGRETSTDTQYF.

V usage is TRBV7-9 and J usage is TRBJ1-1; the D is unclear. V was trimmed by 8 bases and J by 5 bases, leaving 9 bases between them. The CDR3 is made up of 11 amino acids. Germline V gives CDR1 SEHNR, CDR2 FQNEAQ (reference sequence). CDR3 sequence (DNA): TGTGCCAGCGTCCTTGGGACTGAAGCTTTCTTT. Protein sequence: CASVLGTEAFF.

The chain links TRBV6-1 to TRBJ1-5; D is uncertain. V was cut by 4 bases and J by 1 base, with 8 bases left in between. The CDR3 extends over 14 amino acids. Germline-derived CDR1 and CDR2 are MNHNS and SASEGT. DNA for the CDR3: TGTGCCAGCAGTGTGTGGGTAAGCAATCAGCCCCAGCATTTT. It encodes CASSVWVSNQPQHF.

Only a few counts were recorded for this clone. The same CDR3 arises from other DNA sequences in this sample as well. The rearrangement uses TRBV9 and TRBJ2-7; D is uncertain. The CDR3 is 15 residues long. The V and J ends lost 0 bases and 0 bases respectively, with 10 bases between them. CDR1 and CDR2 from the germline V gene are SGDLS and YYNGEE. CDR3 nucleotide sequence: TGTGCCAGCAGCGTAGGCGGCTTGAGCTCCTACGAGCAGTACTTC. It codes for CASSVGGLSSYEQYF.

The J gene is TRBJ1-1, the V gene TRBV7-3; D ambiguous. CDR1 and CDR2 from the germline V gene are SGHTA and FQGTGA. V lost 5 bases and J 0 bases, leaving 7 bases between the germline ends. The CDR3 totals 13 residues. The CDR3 reads CASSTRMNTEAFF. As DNA, the CDR3 is TGTGCCAGCAGCACTAGGATGAACACTGAAGCTTTCTTT.

The chain is built from TRBV7-8 and TRBJ1-2; D is ambiguous. The CDR3 is 17 amino acids. V was shortened by 1 base and J by 4 bases, with 19 bases between the two germline ends. Germline CDR1 SGHVS, CDR2 FQNEAQ. CDR3 DNA sequence: TGTGCCAGCAGCTTAGGACGACGCCGCGACAACAGCTATGGCTACACCTTC. It encodes CASSLGRRRDNSYGYTF.

Details on this clone: The sample holds other DNA sequences that translate to the same CDR3. J is TRBJ2-7 and V is TRBV9; TRBD1 agrees at 12 bases. Per germline, CDR1 SGDLS and CDR2 YYNGEE. With 4 bases clipped from V and 4 bases from J, the junction kept 3 bases outside the gene matches. The CDR3 extends over 14 amino acids. CDR3: CASSSGQGAYEQYF. The CDR3 DNA sequence: TGTGCCAGCAGCTCGGGACAGGGGGCATACGAGCAGTACTTC.

The chain employs TRBV6-1 and TRBJ2-7, with no clear D. The CDR3 totals 14 residues. The germline CDR1 and CDR2 sequences are MNHNS and SASEGT. Trimming cost V 7 bases and J 0 bases, with 13 bases left between them. CDR3 sequence (DNA): TGTGCCAGCATCGTTACAGAGAGCTCCTACGAGCAGTACTTC. Translation: CASIVTESSYEQYF.

The J gene is TRBJ1-2, the V gene TRBV27; D remains unclear. The V end lost 5 bases, the J end lost 1 base, and 23 bases lay between the germline ends. This CDR3 is built from 18 residues. Per germline, CDR1 MNHEY and CDR2 SMNVEV (reference sequence). The DNA of the CDR3 is TGTGCCAGCAGTCCCAACATGGTTTCGACTCCCTTTAACTATGGCTACACCTTC. Amino acids: CASSPNMVSTPFNYGYTF.

The chain joins TRBV19 to TRBJ2-2; possible D gene TRBD2, 5 bases. Trimming took 3 bases from V and 5 from J, leaving 10 bases between them. Germline V gene data show CDR1 as LNHDA and CDR2 as SQIVND (reference sequence). This CDR3 has 14 residues. The CDR3 sequence is CASSIDYPTGELFF. As DNA, the CDR3 is TGTGCCAGTAGTATCGACTACCCGACCGGGGAGCTGTTTTTT. The entire variable domain, with the rest obtained from reference TRBV19 and TRBJ2-2, is as follows: DGGITQSPKYLFRKEGQNVTLSCEQNLNHDAMYWYRQDPGQGLRLIYYSQIVNDFQKGDIAEGYSVSREKKESFPLTVTSAQKNPTAFYLCASSIDYPTGELFFGEGSRLTVL.

This clone was found once. This rearrangement joins TRBV9 to TRBJ1-2, with 9 bases aligning to TRBD1. V was clipped by 3 bases and J by 0 bases; unmatched bases: 3. Germline V lookup: CDR1 SGDLS, CDR2 YYNGEE. The CDR3 consists of 15 residues. Written as DNA, the CDR3 is TGTGCCAGCAGCGAGGGACAGGGAGCTAACTATGGCTACACCTTC. Translated, it gives CASSEGQGANYGYTF.

Details on this clone: In the same sample, other DNA sequences code for this CDR3. The chain joins TRBV2 to TRBJ2-7; D might be TRBD2 (6 bases). Trimming took off 6 bases at V and 4 bases at J, with 10 bases between the two ends. This CDR3 contains 12 residues. Per the germline V gene, CDR1 is SNHLY and CDR2 is FYNNEI. CDR3 loop: CASRDRGYEQYF. CDR3 DNA sequence: TGTGCCAGCAGGGACCGGGGGTACGAGCAGTACTTC.

The V gene is TRBV4-1, the J gene TRBJ2-7; D remains unclear. Trimming removed 5 bases at V and 4 bases at J, with 15 bases between. Germline loops: CDR1 MGHRA, CDR2 YSYEKL. The length of the CDR3 is 14 residues. In DNA, the CDR3 is TGCGCCAGCAGCTTCAGGTCCTTGGGTTACGAGCAGTACTTC. It translates to CASSFRSLGYEQYF.

The V gene is TRBV19, the J gene TRBJ1-1, with D possibly matching TRBD1 (6 bases). Per the germline V gene, CDR1 is LNHDA and CDR2 is SQIVND (reference sequence). The length of the CDR3 is 14 residues. V gave up 9 bases and J gave up 1 base, with 15 bases separating them. CDR3 sequence (DNA): TGTGCCAGCTACGCCGGGACACAGAACACTGAAGCTTTCTTT. This encodes CASYAGTQNTEAFF.

This clone has just one count. The CDR3, as DNA: TGCAGCGTTAAGGAGCTCTATGGCTACACCTTC. Amino acid sequence: CSVKELYGYTF. This rearrangement joins TRBV29-1 to TRBJ1-2; no clear D gene. This CDR3 has 11 amino acids. Trimming took off 5 bases at V and 4 bases at J, with 8 bases between the two ends. Germline CDR1 is SQVTM and CDR2 is ANQGSEA.

The chain carries TRBV11-2 and TRBJ2-2; 8 positions agree with TRBD2. V was clipped by 4 bases and J by 4 bases; unmatched bases: 8. Germline CDR1 SGHAT, CDR2 FQNNGV. This CDR3 is 16 amino acids long. The CDR3 loop is CASSSEVAGRTGELFF. CDR3 coding DNA: TGTGCCAGCAGCTCGGAGGTAGCGGGACGCACCGGGGAGCTGTTTTTT. Full variable domain (rest looked up from reference TRBV11-2 and TRBJ2-2): EAGVAQSPRYKIIEKRQSVAFWCNPISGHATLYWYQQILGQGPKLLIQFQNNGVVDDSQLPKDRFSAERLKGVDSTLKIQPAKLEDSAVYLCASSSEVAGRTGELFFGEGSRLTVL.

J is TRBJ2-5 and V is TRBV7-9; 8 positions agree with TRBD1. From germline, CDR1 is SEHNR and CDR2 FQNEAQ (reference sequence). V lost 4 bases to trimming and J lost 4 bases; unmatched junction nucleotides: 11. The CDR3 is made up of 16 amino acids. This CDR3 reads CASSSRTGFSRETQYF. CDR3 bases: TGTGCCAGCAGCTCAAGGACAGGGTTCTCTAGAGAGACCCAGTACTTC.

The rearrangement links TRBV28 to TRBJ1-5; D is ambiguous. From germline, CDR1 is MDHEN and CDR2 SYDVKM. Between the trimmed V and J ends, which lost 2 bases and 4 bases, there was a span of 9 bases. The CDR3 contains 14 residues. CDR3 amino acids: CASSLVTRNQPQHF. The CDR3 DNA follows: TGTGCCAGCAGTTTAGTTACACGGAATCAGCCCCAGCATTTT.

The rearrangement joins TRBV15 to TRBJ2-3, with TRBD1 as a possible D gene (5 bases). The CDR3 has 12 residues. V lost 6 bases and J lost 6, with 10 bases in between. Germline CDR1 and CDR2: LNHNV and YYDKDF (reference sequence). The CDR3 region is CATSPGPDTQYF. In DNA, the CDR3 is TGTGCCACCAGTCCAGGGCCCGATACGCAGTATTTT.

This clone was recorded a few times. The V call is TRBV7-3, the J call TRBJ2-1; D is uncertain. Trimming cost V 1 base and J 5 bases, with 0 bases left between them. This CDR3 is built from 11 residues. Germline V gene data show CDR1 as SGHTA and CDR2 as FQGTGA. The DNA of the CDR3 is TGTGCCAGCAGCTTAAACAATGAGCAGTTCTTC. Translated: CASSLNNEQFF.

This clone was detected only once. The chain employs TRBV28 and TRBJ2-1; 8 bases are a match to TRBD2. The CDR3 spans 14 residues. CDR1 and CDR2 (germline): MDHEN, SYDVKM. V shed 5 bases, J shed 2 bases, and the junction held 2 bases outside the gene matches. The CDR3 DNA reads TGTGCCAGCAGTAAACTAGCGGCCTACAATGAGCAGTTCTTC. This sequence encodes CASSKLAAYNEQFF.

This chain links TRBV28 with TRBJ2-7; 7 nucleotides match TRBD2. The CDR3 covers 14 residues. After removal of 5 bases from V and 2 bases from J, the junction contained 6 bases not matched to a gene. Germline CDR1 and CDR2: MDHEN and SYDVKM. CDR3: CASSTPGTTYEQYF. The CDR3 nucleotides are TGTGCCAGCAGTACCCCCGGGACTACCTACGAGCAGTACTTC.

The J gene is TRBJ2-7, the V gene TRBV6-1; 7 bases agree with TRBD2. Trimming removed 2 bases from V and 5 bases from J; junction bases left unmatched: 12. There are 16 residues in the CDR3. CDR1 is MNHNS, CDR2 SASEGT, per germline. The DNA for the CDR3 is TGTGCCAGCAGTGAAAGGCGAGGACTAGTGAACCACGAGCAGTACTTC. This encodes CASSERRGLVNHEQYF.

The chain employs TRBV5-4 and TRBJ1-2; no definite D call. V gave up 0 bases and J gave up 4 bases, with 16 bases separating them. The germline gives CDR1 SGHNT, CDR2 YYREEE (reference sequence). This CDR3 comprises 16 residues. The chain's CDR3 is CASSLEGASSFYGYTF. CDR3 DNA: TGTGCCAGCAGCTTGGAAGGAGCCAGCAGTTTCTATGGCTACACCTTC.

The V call is TRBV11-2, the J call TRBJ2-2; 10 bases are shared with TRBD2. The CDR3 is made up of 17 amino acids. The germline V gene has CDR1 SGHAT and CDR2 FQNNGV. The V and J ends lost 4 bases and 5 bases, in that order; junction bases with no gene match: 10. The CDR3 reads CASSSRASGSVTGELFF. CDR3 DNA sequence: TGTGCCAGCAGCTCCCGGGCTAGCGGGAGTGTAACCGGGGAGCTGTTTTTT.

The chain employs TRBV7-9 and TRBJ1-4; D remains unclear. Per germline, CDR1 SEHNR and CDR2 FQNEAQ (reference sequence). There are 15 residues in the CDR3. V was shortened by 6 bases and J by 0 bases, with 11 bases between the two germline ends. The CDR3, as DNA: TGTGCCAGCAGGCCCGGGGTTGCAACTAATGAAAAACTGTTTTTT. Its translation: CASRPGVATNEKLFF.

The V and J genes are TRBV4-1 and TRBJ1-5; no clear D. CDR3 length: 15 residues. Germline CDR1 MGHRA, CDR2 YSYEKL. The V and J ends lost 0 bases and 4 bases respectively, with 10 bases between them. The CDR3 DNA reads as TGCGCCAGCAGCCAAGAACAAACCTTGAATCAGCCCCAGCATTTT. It yields the protein CASSQEQTLNQPQHF.